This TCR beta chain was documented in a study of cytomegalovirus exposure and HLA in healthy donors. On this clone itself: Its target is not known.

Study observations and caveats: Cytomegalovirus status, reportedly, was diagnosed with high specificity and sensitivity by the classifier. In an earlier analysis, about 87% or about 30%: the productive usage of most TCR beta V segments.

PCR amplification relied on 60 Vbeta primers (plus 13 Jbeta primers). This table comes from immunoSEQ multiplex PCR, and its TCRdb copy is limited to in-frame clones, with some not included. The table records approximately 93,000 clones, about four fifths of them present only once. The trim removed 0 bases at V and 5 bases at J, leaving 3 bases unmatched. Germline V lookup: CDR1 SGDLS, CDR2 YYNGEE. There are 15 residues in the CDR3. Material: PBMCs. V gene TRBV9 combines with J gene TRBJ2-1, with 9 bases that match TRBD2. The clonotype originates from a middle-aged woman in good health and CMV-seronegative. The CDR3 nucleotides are TGTGCCAGCAGCGTAGGACTAGCGGTAAACAATGAGCAGTTCTTC. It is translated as CASSVGLAVNNEQFF.